The clone carrying this T cell receptor beta chain was detected many times. The CDR3 is 12 residues long. Looked up from germline, CDR1 is SGHAT and CDR2 is FQDESV (reference sequence). The ends were cut back, 0 bases at V and 7 bases at J, with 4 bases in the middle. Covering alpha and beta chains, TRAV- and TRBV-specific primers were used for the first-strand cDNA. Over about 18 PCR cycles, TCRs were amplified from a constant-region primer and V-primer adapter. Using its own MiXCR run on the reads, TCRdb lists one record per CDR3 protein. This table has tens of thousands of distinct CDR3 sequences, 15% to 20% appearing once. This sample stems from a study of low-dose radiotherapy and immunotherapy resistance in tumors. Study-wide background: Cohort 2 patients were irradiated with 1 Gy every two weeks, reaching 13 Gy over 26 weeks.

The time point: before trial treatment. Advanced solid tumors without tumor-infiltrating lymphocytes were required for inclusion. The chain links TRBV11-1 to TRBJ2-1; D remains unclear. The sample was PBMCs, taken before treatment. The TCR originated in a male donor with prostate cancer. The CDR3 here is CASSLASNEQFF. Here the CDR3 DNA reads TGTGCCAGCAGCTTAGCGTCTAATGAGCAGTTCTTC.